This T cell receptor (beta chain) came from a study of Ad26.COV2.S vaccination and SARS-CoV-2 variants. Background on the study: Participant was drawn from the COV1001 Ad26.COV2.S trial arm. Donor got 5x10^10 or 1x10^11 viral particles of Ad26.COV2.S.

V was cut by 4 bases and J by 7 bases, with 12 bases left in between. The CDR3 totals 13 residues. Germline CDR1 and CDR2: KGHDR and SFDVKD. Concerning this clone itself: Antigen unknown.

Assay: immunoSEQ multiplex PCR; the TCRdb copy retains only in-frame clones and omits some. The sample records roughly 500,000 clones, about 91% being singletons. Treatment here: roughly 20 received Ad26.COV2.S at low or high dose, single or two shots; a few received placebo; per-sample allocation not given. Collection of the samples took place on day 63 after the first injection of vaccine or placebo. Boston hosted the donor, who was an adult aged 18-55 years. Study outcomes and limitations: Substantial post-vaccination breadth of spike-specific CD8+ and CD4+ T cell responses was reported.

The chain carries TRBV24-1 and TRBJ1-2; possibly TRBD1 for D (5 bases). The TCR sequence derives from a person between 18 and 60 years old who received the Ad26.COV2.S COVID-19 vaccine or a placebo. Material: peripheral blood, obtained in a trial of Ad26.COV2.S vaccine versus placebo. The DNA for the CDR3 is TGTGCCACCAGTGAGCAAACCGGGACTGGCTACACCTTC. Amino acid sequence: CATSEQTGTGYTF.